This TCR beta chain was identified during a study of blood T cell repertoires in COVID-19. About the research overall: Spain, Italy and the United States supplied samples that represented acute and convalescent COVID-19. From T cells, B-cell-depleted T cells, or PBMCs came the material, which was cDNA or gDNA.

Germline V gene sequence: CDR1 SGHRS, CDR2 YFSETQ. J gave up 7 bases and V 1 base, and 17 bases lay outside the gene matches. The CDR3 contains 18 residues. Clones were read by immunoSEQ multiplex PCR, and TCRdb kept only the in-frame ones, dropping some. The sample consists of 70,000 or so clones, approximately 78% of them appearing once. The source material was peripheral blood. The chain links TRBV5-1 to TRBJ1-5, with 7 bases lining up with TRBD1. The origin of this receptor is a human donor in a cohort sampled during active COVID-19. The CDR3 loop is CASSLLTLGGGGRQPQHF. In nucleotides, the CDR3 is TGCGCCAGCAGCTTGCTGACTTTGGGCGGAGGGGGCAGACAGCCCCAGCATTTT.